The sequence of this T cell receptor beta chain was determined in a study of blood T cell repertoires in COVID-19. Overall study: Collection of acute and convalescent COVID-19 samples took place in the United States, Italy and Spain. Nucleic acid was either cDNA or gDNA, and it came from T cells, B-cell-depleted T cells, or PBMCs.

Germline CDR1 reads SGHVS; CDR2 reads FQNEAQ. This CDR3 is 12 amino acids long. V lost 5 bases, J lost 5 bases, and 7 bases lay in between. In the source study's methods: Reference gene primers were amplified, and this amplification served to estimate nucleated cell counts. The assay was immunoSEQ multiplex PCR, and TCRdb's table has in-frame clones only and misses some. V, J and clone size were drawn from that table, and D and trimming were deduced from the DNA. The sample lists about 190,000 clones; over 75% were seen once. The rearrangement links TRBV7-8 to TRBJ2-1, with D perhaps matching TRBD2 (6 bases). Sequenced: peripheral blood. The sequence derives from a woman in her forties or fifties with acute or convalescent COVID-19. The CDR3 DNA reads TGTGCCAGCAGCCGGACTAACAATGAGCAGTTCTTC. Residues: CASSRTNNEQFF.